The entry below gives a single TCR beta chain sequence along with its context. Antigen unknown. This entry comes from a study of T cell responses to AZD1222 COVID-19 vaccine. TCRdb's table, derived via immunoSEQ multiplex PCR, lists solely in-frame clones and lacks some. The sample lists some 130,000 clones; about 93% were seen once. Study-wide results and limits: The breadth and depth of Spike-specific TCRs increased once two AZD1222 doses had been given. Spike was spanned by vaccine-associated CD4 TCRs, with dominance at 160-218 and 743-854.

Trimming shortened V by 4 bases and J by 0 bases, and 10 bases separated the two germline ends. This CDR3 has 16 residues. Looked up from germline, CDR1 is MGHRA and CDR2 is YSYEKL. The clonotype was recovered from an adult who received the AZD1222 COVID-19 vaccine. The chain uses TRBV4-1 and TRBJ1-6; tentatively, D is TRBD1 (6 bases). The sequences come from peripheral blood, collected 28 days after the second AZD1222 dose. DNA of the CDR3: TGCGCCAGCAGCCCGACAGGAAGCTCCTATAATTCACCCCTCCACTTT. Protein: CASSPTGSSYNSPLHF.